This T cell receptor beta chain was recovered during a study of cytomegalovirus exposure and HLA in healthy donors. As to this clone: Its antigen is not identified.

Amplification used 60 Vbeta primers and 13 Jbeta primers. Here immunoSEQ multiplex PCR was the method, and the copy in TCRdb shows in-frame clones only, minus some. The profile shows fewer than 110,000 clones, 60% to 80% of them singletons. Study results and caveats: In a later analysis, across HLA loci, associated TCR counts were highest for DRB1, lowest for HLA-C.

The V gene end was trimmed by 2 bases and the J gene end by 4 bases; junction bases not matched to a gene: 7. Looked up from germline, CDR1 is LGHNA and CDR2 is YSLEER. The CDR3 runs to 17 residues. The sequence was obtained from a man aged 18-30 years in good health and CMV-seronegative. Sequencing used PBMCs. This sequence joins TRBV4-3 and TRBJ2-2, with 10 bases that match TRBD2. CDR3 DNA sequence: TGCGCCAGCAGCCAATCCCCAGCGGGGGGGTCCACCGGGGAGCTGTTTTTT. This sequence encodes CASSQSPAGGSTGELFF.